These 27 T cell receptor beta chains were sequenced from one sample in a study of blood T cell repertoires in COVID-19. Repertoires were generated with immunoSEQ multiplex PCR, while TCRdb's copy carries only in-frame clones and drops some. Of 230,000 or so clones detected, around 83% appear once; the ten largest clones hold under 2.5%. Sequences were obtained from peripheral blood. These receptors were taken from a man aged 40-50 years who had recovered from COVID-19.

This clone was observed a handful of times. This chain joins TRBV5-4 and TRBJ1-2; TRBD1 matches 7 bases. The junction had 6 bases not matched to a gene; V was cut back by 6 bases and J by 1 base. This CDR3 spans 14 amino acids. The germline V gene has CDR1 SGHNT and CDR2 YYREEE (reference sequence). Here the CDR3 DNA reads TGTGCCAGCAAGCCGGGACAGAGTAACTATGGCTACACCTTC. It codes for CASKPGQSNYGYTF.

Written as DNA, the CDR3 is TGTGCCAGCTCACCACGATCGCAGGAAGATACGCAGTATTTT. It specifies CASSPRSQEDTQYF. The chain carries TRBV18 and TRBJ2-3; D is ambiguous. This CDR3 comprises 14 residues. With 1 base removed from V and 5 bases from J, the gap between germline ends came to 10 bases. Per the germline V gene, CDR1 is KGHSH and CDR2 is LQKENI. Based on the CDR3 plus reference TRBV18 and TRBJ2-3, the full variable domain is NAGVMQNPRHLVRRRGQEARLRCSPMKGHSHVYWYRQLPEEGLKFMVYLQKENIIDESGMPKERFSAEFPKEGPSILRIQQVVRGDSAAYFCASSPRSQEDTQYFGPGTRLTVL.

The chain couples TRBV7-7 to TRBJ2-3; tentative D call: TRBD1 (6 bases). From germline, CDR1 is SSHAT and CDR2 FNYEAQ (reference sequence). The ends were cut back, 4 bases at V and 0 bases at J, with 11 bases in the middle. The CDR3 loop spans 15 amino acids. CDR3: CASSSGTYSTDTQYF. CDR3 nucleotides: TGTGCCAGCAGCTCAGGGACATACAGCACAGATACGCAGTATTTT.

The CDR3: CASRGATNYGYTF. CDR3 in DNA: TGTGCCAGTAGAGGAGCCACTAACTATGGCTACACCTTC. J is TRBJ1-2 and V is TRBV19; D gene uncertain. Germline V gene lookup returns CDR1 LNHDA and CDR2 SQIVND (reference sequence). Trimming took 6 bases from V and 0 from J, leaving 8 bases between them. The CDR3 is made up of 13 amino acids. Drawing the rest from reference TRBV19 and TRBJ1-2, the complete variable domain is DGGITQSPKYLFRKEGQNVTLSCEQNLNHDAMYWYRQDPGQGLRLIYYSQIVNDFQKGDIAEGYSVSREKKESFPLTVTSAQKNPTAFYLCASRGATNYGYTFGSGTRLTVV.

V and J are TRBV5-1 and TRBJ2-5; tentative D call: TRBD2 (6 bases). Germline-derived CDR1 and CDR2 are SGHRS and YFSETQ. Trimming left V 2 bases short and J 3 bases short, with 17 bases between. The CDR3 loop spans 16 amino acids. The CDR3: CASSFPREKDKETQYF. The CDR3 coding sequence is TGCGCCAGCAGCTTTCCCCGGGAGAAGGATAAAGAGACCCAGTACTTC. Together with reference TRBV5-1 and TRBJ2-5, the CDR3 gives the full variable domain: KAGVTQTPRYLIKTRGQQVTLSCSPISGHRSVSWYQQTPGQGLQFLFEYFSETQRNKGNFPGRFSGRQFSNSRSEMNVSTLELGDSALYLCASSFPREKDKETQYFGPGTRLLVL.

V and J are TRBV6-5 and TRBJ2-3; the match to TRBD2 covers 9 bases. The CDR3 totals 16 residues. V lost 0 bases to trimming and J lost 1 base; unmatched junction nucleotides: 2. Germline CDR1 MNHEY, CDR2 SVGAGI. The DNA for the CDR3 is TGTGCCAGCAGTTACTCGGCGGGGGGGGGCACAGATACGCAGTATTTT. It encodes CASSYSAGGGTDTQYF.

The genes are TRBV5-1 and TRBJ2-7, with 12 bases fitting TRBD1. With 0 bases clipped from V and 1 base from J, the junction kept 2 bases outside the gene matches. The CDR3 extends over 16 amino acids. Germline lookup yields CDR1 SGHRS and CDR2 YFSETQ. CDR3 nucleotides: TGCGCCAGCAGCTTGGCGGGACAGGGGGCTTCCTACGAGCAGTACTTC. Translating gives CASSLAGQGASYEQYF. Together with reference TRBV5-1 and TRBJ2-7, the CDR3 gives the full variable domain: KAGVTQTPRYLIKTRGQQVTLSCSPISGHRSVSWYQQTPGQGLQFLFEYFSETQRNKGNFPGRFSGRQFSNSRSEMNVSTLELGDSALYLCASSLAGQGASYEQYFGPGTRLTVT.

The chain has TRBV7-2 and TRBJ2-3; D is ambiguous. V was cut by 2 bases and J by 4 bases, with 10 bases left in between. The CDR3 runs 14 residues. Germline assignment: CDR1 SGHTA and CDR2 FQGNSA. For the CDR3, the DNA is TGTGCCAGCAGCTTAACGGTCCCCCCAGATACGCAGTATTTT. Residues: CASSLTVPPDTQYF.

This sequence joins TRBV2 and TRBJ1-3, with D perhaps matching TRBD1 (6 bases). Germline CDR1 and CDR2: SNHLY and FYNNEI. The CDR3 covers 13 residues. V shed 8 bases and J shed 0 bases, with 8 bases lying between them. CDR3 region: CASQGYSGNTIYF. The CDR3 DNA is TGTGCCAGCCAGGGGTACTCTGGAAACACCATATATTTT.

This clone was seen a single time. The genes are TRBV18 and TRBJ1-4; 7 bases line up with TRBD1. The CDR3 spans 16 residues. The V segment lost 5 bases and the J segment 0 bases; nucleotides outside the gene matches: 6. Germline CDR1 reads KGHSH; CDR2 reads LQKENI. CDR3 nucleotides: TGTGCCAGCTCAGTGGGACAGCCCACAACTAATGAAAAACTGTTTTTT. Encoded protein: CASSVGQPTTNEKLFF.

The V gene is TRBV28, the J gene TRBJ2-7; D perhaps matches TRBD2 (6 bases). This CDR3 spans 15 amino acids. V was shortened by 2 bases and J by 0 bases, with 11 bases between the two germline ends. Germline-derived CDR1 and CDR2 are MDHEN and SYDVKM. The CDR3 loop reads CASSLPGVDSYEQYF. CDR3 DNA sequence: TGTGCCAGCAGTTTACCGGGAGTGGACTCCTACGAGCAGTACTTC.

In this sample, this clone turned up a few times. This rearrangement joins TRBV5-1 to TRBJ1-2; D remains ambiguous. Germline V lookup: CDR1 SGHRS, CDR2 YFSETQ. V was shortened by 0 bases and J by 4 bases, with 13 bases between the two germline ends. The CDR3 runs 15 residues. CDR3 amino acids: CASSLAPETSYGYTF. The CDR3, as DNA: TGCGCCAGCAGCTTGGCTCCAGAAACCTCCTATGGCTACACCTTC.

The chain employs TRBV19 and TRBJ2-2, with D perhaps TRBD2 (6 bases). The CDR3 is 15 amino acids. In germline, CDR1 is LNHDA, CDR2 SQIVND (reference sequence). Trimming removed 10 bases at V and 4 bases at J, with 19 bases between. The CDR3 region has the DNA TGTGCCACCGGAGGGGCAGGGATGGCCACCGGGGAGCTGTTTTTT. Its translation is CATGGAGMATGELFF. The entire variable domain, with the rest obtained from reference TRBV19 and TRBJ2-2, is as follows: DGGITQSPKYLFRKEGQNVTLSCEQNLNHDAMYWYRQDPGQGLRLIYYSQIVNDFQKGDIAEGYSVSREKKESFPLTVTSAQKNPTAFYLCATGGAGMATGELFFGEGSRLTVL.

The gene calls are TRBV7-2 and TRBJ1-3, with 8 bases identical to TRBD1. With V trimmed by 2 bases and J by 5 bases, 5 bases remained unmatched. CDR1 SGHTA and CDR2 FQGNSA come from the germline V gene. The CDR3 is 15 residues long. The CDR3 spells CASSLSGTGRNTIYF. The CDR3 bases are TGTGCCAGCAGCTTATCGGGGACAGGAAGAAACACCATATATTTT.

The V call is TRBV5-1, the J call TRBJ1-1; D might be TRBD1 (5 bases). Germline loops: CDR1 SGHRS, CDR2 YFSETQ. This CDR3 region has 14 residues. Trimming left V 4 bases short and J 3 bases short, with 13 bases between. The CDR3 loop reads CASSGGSGDTEAFF. CDR3 coding DNA: TGCGCCAGCAGCGGCGGGTCGGGGGACACTGAAGCTTTCTTT. Full variable domain (rest looked up from reference TRBV5-1 and TRBJ1-1): KAGVTQTPRYLIKTRGQQVTLSCSPISGHRSVSWYQQTPGQGLQFLFEYFSETQRNKGNFPGRFSGRQFSNSRSEMNVSTLELGDSALYLCASSGGSGDTEAFFGQGTRLTVV.

A single count supports this clone. The gene calls are TRBV10-2 and TRBJ1-2; D perhaps matches TRBD1 (6 bases). The CDR3 has 13 residues. Germline V CDR1 and CDR2: WSHSY, SAAADI. Trimming stripped 2 bases from V and 6 bases from J, with 10 bases between. DNA of the CDR3: TGCGCCAGCAGTGAGGACAGGCACAATGGCTACACCTTC. Translating gives CASSEDRHNGYTF.

This chain connects TRBV2 to TRBJ2-7; possibly TRBD1 for D (5 bases). This CDR3 is 14 amino acids long. CDR1 is SNHLY and CDR2 is FYNNEI in the germline V gene. Trimming left V 6 bases short and J 6 bases short, with 18 bases between. This CDR3 is CASSRREQYGEQYF. In DNA, the CDR3 is TGTGCCAGCAGCCGCAGGGAACAGTACGGCGAGCAGTACTTC.

This rearrangement joins TRBV7-2 to TRBJ2-2; 12 bases are a match to TRBD2. The CDR3 length is 19 residues. The V segment lost 7 bases and the J segment 3 bases; nucleotides outside the gene matches: 15. Germline loops: CDR1 SGHTA, CDR2 FQGNSA. The CDR3 region has the DNA TGTGCCAGCACCCCCCGAGGGGCTAGCGGGGGGGCTTACACCGGGGAGCTGTTTTTT. Translation gives CASTPRGASGGAYTGELFF.

This clone was observed a single time. This chain connects TRBV18 to TRBJ2-1; 7 bases are shared with TRBD1. In germline, CDR1 is KGHSH, CDR2 LQKENI. Germline trimming cut 3 bases from V and 0 bases from J; bases unmatched to any gene: 20. This CDR3 is built from 21 residues. CDR3 nucleotide sequence: TGTGCCAGCTCACCGGTAACTCACGTCCCCCGGGACAGTCTCTCCTACAATGAGCAGTTCTTC. This translates into CASSPVTHVPRDSLSYNEQFF.

The rearrangement joins TRBV4-1 to TRBJ1-5; D call uncertain. Germline V gene data show CDR1 as MGHRA and CDR2 as YSYEKL. The germline V and J ends were trimmed by 4 bases and 7 bases, with 14 bases remaining between them. The CDR3 sequence is 14 residues long. CDR3 in DNA: TGCGCCAGCAGCCCCCGGACTGTGGGACAGCCCCAGCATTTT. Translation gives CASSPRTVGQPQHF.

The chain has TRBV7-2 and TRBJ2-1; 8 bases are shared with TRBD1. Germline CDR1 is SGHTA and CDR2 is FQGNSA. The CDR3 is 15 residues long. V dropped 6 bases and J dropped 4; count of bases not matched to a gene: 8. The CDR3 protein is CASSPRTGLYNEQFF. CDR3 DNA sequence: TGTGCCAGCAGTCCTCGGACAGGGCTATACAATGAGCAGTTCTTC.

In DNA, the CDR3 is TGTGCCAGCAGCTTCTCCTCCTACAATGAGCAGTTCTTC. Translation: CASSFSSYNEQFF. This chain joins TRBV7-9 and TRBJ2-1; D is undetermined. Germline V gene data show CDR1 as SEHNR and CDR2 as FQNEAQ (reference sequence). Trimming pared 3 bases from V and 0 bases from J, leaving 3 bases between. The CDR3 is made up of 13 amino acids.

The chain is built from TRBV15 and TRBJ2-5, with D uncertain. CDR1 LNHNV and CDR2 YYDKDF come from the germline V gene (reference sequence). This CDR3 spans 12 amino acids. V lost 0 bases and J lost 12, with 11 bases in between. As DNA, the CDR3 is TGTGCCACCAGCAGAGACTACAGCTACGAGTACTTC. This codes for CATSRDYSYEYF.

V and J are TRBV15 and TRBJ1-4; D is ambiguous. This CDR3 contains 14 residues. Trimming removed 4 bases from V and 3 bases from J, with 9 bases in between. The germline V gene has CDR1 LNHNV and CDR2 YYDKDF (reference sequence). DNA of the CDR3: TGTGCCACCAGCAATGGAGAACCTAATGAAAAACTGTTTTTT. As protein: CATSNGEPNEKLFF.

V gene TRBV19 combines with J gene TRBJ1-3, with a possible D match to TRBD1 (5 bases). The V gene lost 3 bases and the J gene lost 0 bases, with 12 bases spanning the gap. Germline V gives CDR1 LNHDA, CDR2 SQIVND (reference sequence). CDR3 length equals 16 residues. In DNA form, the CDR3 reads TGTGCCAGTAGTATGCAGGGAACCAACTCTGGAAACACCATATATTTT. Protein product: CASSMQGTNSGNTIYF.

This clone was recorded only once. The rearrangement joins TRBV5-1 to TRBJ1-1; 7 bases agree with TRBD1. J was trimmed by 0 bases and V by 0 bases; bases with no gene match: 5. The CDR3 consists of 16 residues. CDR1 is SGHRS and CDR2 is YFSETQ in the germline V gene. CDR3 coding DNA: TGCGCCAGCAGCTTGGGGTCGGGACAGATGAACACTGAAGCTTTCTTT. As protein: CASSLGSGQMNTEAFF.

The rearrangement joins TRBV4-1 to TRBJ1-5; 8 bases line up with TRBD1. Germline V lookup: CDR1 MGHRA, CDR2 YSYEKL. V shed 1 base, J shed 6 bases, and the junction held 8 bases outside the gene matches. This CDR3 is 16 amino acids long. The CDR3 nucleotides are TGCGCCAGCAGCCAAGTCATCAGGGGGCTTAGTCAGCCCCAGCATTTT. Translation gives CASSQVIRGLSQPQHF.